Given below is one T cell receptor beta chain in context. V was shortened by 4 bases and J by 10 bases, with 16 bases between the two germline ends. Germline CDR1 SEHNR, CDR2 FQNEAQ (reference sequence). The CDR3 loop spans 13 amino acids. The repertoire was sequenced with immunoSEQ multiplex PCR; TCRdb's copy has only in-frame clones and lacks some. The sample includes some 16,000 clones, 86% seen only once; the top ten take under 60%. The sample comes from a study of blood T cell repertoires in COVID-19. For the study at large: Both acute and convalescent COVID-19 samples were obtained from the United States, Italy and Spain. The cDNA or gDNA used as material had been derived from T cells, B-cell-depleted T cells, or PBMCs.

The chain employs TRBV7-9 and TRBJ1-2; D is perhaps TRBD1 (6 bases). The clonotype originates from a man in his sixties with acute or convalescent COVID-19. The specimen was peripheral blood. The CDR3 nucleotides read TGTGCCAGCAGCTCCTCGGGGGGCGGTGACTACACCTTC. Protein: CASSSSGGGDYTF. The whole variable domain, remainder taken from reference TRBV7-9 and TRBJ1-2, is DTGVSQNPRHKITKRGQNVTFRCDPISEHNRLYWYRQTLGQGPEFLTYFQNEAQLEKSRLLSDRFSAERPKGSFSTLEIQRTEQGDSAMYLCASSSSGGGDYTFGSGTRLTVV.